This TCR beta chain was sequenced during a study of blood T cell repertoires in COVID-19. Across the whole study: From the United States, Italy and Spain came samples of acute and convalescent COVID-19. From T cells, B-cell-depleted T cells, or PBMCs came the material, which was cDNA or gDNA.

Per the authors' pipeline: Quantification of nucleated cells was approximated via reference gene primer amplification. Using immunoSEQ multiplex PCR, the repertoire was profiled, and TCRdb retains in-frame clones only, with some absent. D and trimming were read from the DNA, whereas the V and J calls and clone size are those reported in that table. The table shows 50,000 to 75,000 clones, with just under 90% occurring only once. The CDR3 contains 13 residues. Trimming pared 4 bases from V and 6 bases from J, leaving 12 bases between. The TCR sequence derives from a man aged 55 to 70 with acute or convalescent COVID-19. The V call is TRBV12-3 or TRBV12-4, the J call TRBJ1-2; tentatively, D is TRBD1 (6 bases). The sequenced sample consisted of peripheral blood. Written as DNA, the CDR3 is TGTGCCAGCAGTTCCCTGACAGGACATGGCTACACCTTC. This sequence encodes CASSSLTGHGYTF.